One and the same sample provided the 26 T cell receptor beta chains below, sequenced in a study of regulatory T cells in long-lasting Graves disease. Time point in this sample: newly diagnosed GD, antithyroid drugs for less than 3 months. The TCR library was made from RNA extracted from PBMCs. Through Arm-PCR of CDR3 regions and iRepertoire HTBI primers, TCR beta libraries were built. MiXCR, run by TCRdb on the multiplex PCR reads, gives a single entry per CDR3 protein. Of 400,000 to 500,000 distinct CDR3 sequences in the sample, 14% were seen once. These data also formed part of another study, on T cells in Graves' hyperthyroidism and ophthalmopathy.

The source material was peripheral blood mononuclear cells (PBMCs), sampled at new diagnosis, from a patient treated with antithyroid drugs. Every receptor here comes from a woman aged 45 to 65 with Graves disease.

Points on this clonotype: Here the CDR3 omits its conserved ending phenylalanine or tryptophan, so a read error is the likely source. The V and J genes are TRBV19 and TRBJ2-2; D gene unclear. V lost 3 bases and J 6 bases, leaving 8 bases between the germline ends. CDR1 LNHDA and CDR2 SQIVND come from the germline V gene (reference sequence). The CDR3 is 13 residues long. CDR3: CASSMATPGELFS. CDR3 sequence (DNA): TGTGCCAGTAGTATGGCTACCCCCGGGGAGCTGTTTTCT.

The J gene is TRBJ2-5, the V gene TRBV9, with 9 bases matching TRBD1. The V gene end was trimmed by 0 bases and the J gene end by 2 bases; junction bases not matched to a gene: 5. This CDR3 comprises 16 residues. Per germline, CDR1 SGDLS and CDR2 YYNGEE. The DNA of the CDR3 is TGTGCCAGCAGCGTAGCTGGGGGACAGGGTCAAGAGACCCAGTACTTC. This encodes CASSVAGGQGQETQYF.

The gene calls are TRBV20-1 and TRBJ2-2, with 8 bases lining up with TRBD2. With V trimmed by 6 bases and J by 4 bases, 10 bases remained unmatched. The CDR3 is 15 residues long. Germline V gene sequence: CDR1 DFQATT, CDR2 SNEGSKA (reference sequence). CDR3 residues: CSAQTASGFTGELFF. In nucleotides, the CDR3 is TGCAGTGCCCAAACGGCTAGCGGGTTCACCGGGGAGCTGTTTTTT.

The V and J genes are TRBV7-6 and TRBJ2-3; 11 positions match TRBD2. This CDR3 has 15 residues. The V gene's germline CDR1 is SGHVS and CDR2 FNYEAQ. The V gene end was trimmed by 4 bases and the J gene end by 6 bases; junction bases not matched to a gene: 6. CDR3 protein: CASSSTSGSGDTQYF. DNA for the CDR3: TGTGCCAGCAGCTCCACTAGCGGGAGCGGGGATACGCAGTATTTT.

This clonotype occurred many times. This chain uses TRBV5-1 with TRBJ2-1, with D possibly being TRBD1 or TRBD2 (5 bases each). The CDR3 covers 14 residues. Germline V gene data show CDR1 as SGHRS and CDR2 as YFSETQ. With 0 bases removed from V and 5 bases from J, the gap between germline ends came to 9 bases. Here the CDR3 reads CASSLVGTHNEQFF. CDR3 nucleotide sequence: TGCGCCAGCAGCTTGGTTGGGACCCACAATGAGCAGTTCTTC.

J is TRBJ2-3 and V is TRBV6-2 or TRBV6-3, with 10 bases matching TRBD2. The CDR3 contains 20 residues. Germline V CDR1 and CDR2: MNHEY, SVGEGT. J gave up 4 bases and V 2 bases, and 18 bases lay outside the gene matches. The CDR3 nucleotides read TGTGCCAGCAGTTACCAAGCCCCTAGCGGGAGTATCCTGGCGGCAGATACGCAGTATTTT. Protein: CASSYQAPSGSILAADTQYF.

The chain joins TRBV4-1 to TRBJ2-1; a possible D gene is TRBD2 (5 bases). The CDR3 consists of 16 residues. V was pared by 1 base and J by 0 bases, with 10 bases between. Germline values: CDR1 MGHRA, CDR2 YSYEKL. CDR3 loop: CASSQAPGNSYNEQFF. For the CDR3, the DNA is TGCGCCAGCAGCCAAGCGCCCGGGAACTCCTACAATGAGCAGTTCTTC.

This clonotype came up many times. The chain employs TRBV5-1 and TRBJ2-3, with D possibly TRBD1 on 5 matching bases. The CDR3 runs to 15 residues. The V and J ends lost 0 bases and 4 bases respectively, with 12 bases between them. CDR1 is SGHRS, CDR2 YFSETQ, per germline. CDR3 bases: TGCGCCAGCAGCTTGGGCAGGGATGTCGCAGATACGCAGTATTTT. It codes for CASSLGRDVADTQYF.

This clonotype was seen ten or more times. The chain joins TRBV6-1 to TRBJ1-1, with D tentatively TRBD1 (6 bases). Trimming removed 3 bases from V and 4 bases from J, with 12 bases in between. The length of the CDR3 is 14 residues. The germline V gene has CDR1 MNHNS and CDR2 SASEGT. The CDR3 DNA reads TGTGCCAGCAGTGACAGGGGTGGCTTCACTGAAGCTTTCTTT. Translating gives CASSDRGGFTEAFF.

The table lists this clonotype with many counts. The rearrangement uses TRBV6-5 and TRBJ1-2, with D tentatively TRBD1 (5 bases). Germline V gives CDR1 MNHEY, CDR2 SVGAGI. V gave up 0 bases and J gave up 2 bases, with 10 bases separating them. The CDR3 runs 15 residues. This CDR3 is CASSYSAGGNYGYTF. CDR3 nucleotides: TGTGCCAGCAGTTACTCTGCGGGGGGAAACTATGGCTACACCTTC.

Worth noting for this clonotype: This may stem from a read error, because a much larger clone lies one nucleotide away. V is TRBV5-1 and J is TRBJ2-1, with D perhaps TRBD2 (6 bases). The CDR3 is made up of 15 amino acids. Trimming left V 6 bases short and J 5 bases short, with 18 bases between. Looked up from germline, CDR1 is SGHRS and CDR2 is YFSETQ. CDR3 nucleotides: TGCGCCAGCATCCCTCGCGATAGCGGTAACAATGAGCAGTTCTTC. It translates to CASIPRDSGNNEQFF.

At least ten counts were recorded for this clonotype. The chain has TRBV29-1 and TRBJ2-5; 12 bases fit TRBD1. The V segment lost 6 bases and the J segment 5 bases; nucleotides outside the gene matches: 7. This CDR3 has 14 amino acids. Looked up from germline, CDR1 is SQVTM and CDR2 is ANQGSEA. The CDR3 protein is CSVKPGQGAETQYF. The CDR3 DNA sequence: TGCAGCGTCAAACCGGGACAGGGGGCCGAGACCCAGTACTTC.

This clonotype came up many times. The chain joins TRBV12-3 or TRBV12-4 to TRBJ2-3; D perhaps matches TRBD2 (6 bases). The CDR3 is 16 residues long. V lost 6 bases and J lost 2, with 18 bases in between. Here the CDR3 DNA reads TGTGCCAGCAGCCCCCCGGGTAGCGGTTACACAGATACGCAGTATTTT. This codes for CASSPPGSGYTDTQYF.

Many counts were recorded for this clonotype. The chain couples TRBV28 to TRBJ1-1, with 7 bases identical to TRBD1. V gave up 2 bases and J gave up 4 bases; unmatched junction bases: 10. Germline loops: CDR1 MDHEN, CDR2 SYDVKM. This CDR3 is 16 amino acids long. CDR3 amino acids: CASSLDTGVSLTEAFF. In DNA form, the CDR3 reads TGTGCCAGCAGTTTAGACACAGGGGTGAGTCTCACTGAAGCTTTCTTT.

The CDR3 region is CASSVGTGETNEKLFF. The CDR3 coding sequence is TGTGCCAGCAGCGTTGGGACAGGGGAAACTAATGAAAAACTGTTTTTT. This chain connects TRBV7-9 to TRBJ1-4, with 10 bases lining up with TRBD1. This CDR3 region has 16 residues. Germline V gene lookup returns CDR1 SEHNR and CDR2 FQNEAQ (reference sequence). V lost 5 bases to trimming and J lost 1 base; unmatched junction nucleotides: 4.

This clonotype was observed a few times. The chain joins TRBV11-1 to TRBJ2-2; 7 nucleotides align to TRBD2. Germline trimming cut 6 bases from V and 10 bases from J; bases unmatched to any gene: 5. The CDR3 is made up of 12 amino acids. CDR1 is SGHAT, CDR2 FQDESV, per germline (reference sequence). The CDR3 reads CASRSAGLELFF. DNA of the CDR3: TGTGCCAGCAGATCAGCGGGACTGGAGCTGTTTTTT.

This clonotype was seen at least ten times. The chain recombines TRBV5-8 with TRBJ2-6; tentatively, D is TRBD1 (5 bases). Germline V gene sequence: CDR1 SGHTS, CDR2 YDEGEE. Trimming shortened V by 1 base and J by 0 bases, and 8 bases separated the two germline ends. CDR3 length: 16 residues. DNA for the CDR3: TGTGCCAGCAGCTTGTTCGGACACTCTGGGGCCAACGTCCTGACTTTC. Amino acids: CASSLFGHSGANVLTF.

This clonotype was observed at least ten times. The V call is TRBV11-2, the J call TRBJ2-5, with 9 bases matching TRBD2. The CDR3 consists of 19 residues. V was pared by 4 bases and J by 5 bases, with 20 bases of the junction left unmatched. Germline CDR1 and CDR2: SGHAT and FQNNGV. CDR3 nucleotide sequence: TGTGCCAGCAGCTACCCCGGGGGCGGGAGGGTAAGGATCGCGGAGACCCAGTACTTC. Translating it yields CASSYPGGGRVRIAETQYF.

V and J are TRBV5-6 and TRBJ1-2; D is unclear. The V end lost 4 bases, the J end lost 0 bases, and 13 bases lay between the germline ends. Germline assignment: CDR1 SGHDT and CDR2 YYEEEE. This CDR3 spans 15 amino acids. This CDR3 is CASSPTASANYGYTF. CDR3 sequence (DNA): TGTGCCAGCAGCCCCACAGCCTCAGCTAACTATGGCTACACCTTC.

V and J are TRBV10-3 and TRBJ2-2; possibly TRBD1 or TRBD2 for D (5 bases each). V lost 0 bases to trimming and J lost 5 bases, with 13 bases between them. The CDR3 is made up of 16 amino acids. Germline V lookup: CDR1 ENHRY, CDR2 SYGVKD. The CDR3 bases are TGTGCCATCAGTGAGTCGACAGTACTAGGGACCGGGGAGCTGTTTTTT. This codes for CAISESTVLGTGELFF.

This clonotype was detected ten times or more. The chain employs TRBV2 and TRBJ2-5; no clear D gene. The CDR3 totals 11 residues. Germline V CDR1 and CDR2: SNHLY, FYNNEI. The germline V and J ends were trimmed by 8 bases and 2 bases, with 6 bases remaining between them. The CDR3 bases are TGTGCCAGCTCTTGGCAAGAGACCCAGTACTTC. Protein sequence: CASSWQETQYF.

At least ten counts were recorded for this clonotype. The V call is TRBV20-1, the J call TRBJ2-5; D unclear. The V gene lost 6 bases and the J gene lost 7 bases, with 9 bases spanning the gap. Germline loops: CDR1 DFQATT, CDR2 SNEGSKA (reference sequence). CDR3 size: 10 residues. CDR3 DNA: TGCAGTGCAAGAAAGGCGACCCAGTACTTC. Protein: CSARKATQYF.

At least ten counts were recorded for this clonotype. This chain links TRBV6-1 with TRBJ2-1; 10 nucleotides align to TRBD2. Germline trimming cut 7 bases from V and 8 bases from J; bases unmatched to any gene: 11. This CDR3 region has 15 residues. The germline CDR1 and CDR2 sequences are MNHNS and SASEGT. CDR3 region: CASTLWASGSHEQFF. Here the CDR3 DNA reads TGTGCCAGCACCCTATGGGCTAGCGGGAGTCATGAGCAGTTCTTC.

About this clonotype: The junction departs from germline at one end; a sequencing error may be responsible. V gene TRBV3-1 combines with J gene TRBJ2-5; no definite D call. The CDR3 spans 13 residues. Germline V gene sequence: CDR1 LGHDT, CDR2 YNNKEL (reference sequence). The CDR3 DNA is TGTGCCAGCATCCAAGAGTACCAAGAGACCCAGTACTTC. It is translated as CASIQEYQETQYF.

The genes are TRBV3-1 and TRBJ2-7, with TRBD2 identical over 11 bases. There are 16 residues in the CDR3. The trim removed 1 base at V and 0 bases at J, leaving 2 bases unmatched. CDR1 and CDR2 from the germline V gene are LGHDT and YNNKEL (reference sequence). The CDR3 spells CASSQGLAGGSYEQYF. CDR3 sequence (DNA): TGTGCCAGCAGCCAAGGGCTAGCGGGAGGCTCCTACGAGCAGTACTTC.

V gene TRBV5-6 combines with J gene TRBJ2-7, with D perhaps given as TRBD1 or TRBD2 (5 bases each). With 3 bases removed from V and 6 bases from J, the gap between germline ends came to 19 bases. The CDR3 consists of 15 residues. Germline V lookup: CDR1 SGHDT, CDR2 YYEEEE. CDR3 coding DNA: TGTGCCAGCAGCTCTGGGACGACAACTGGGCTCGAGCAGTACTTC. Encoded protein: CASSSGTTTGLEQYF.